These 18 T cell receptor beta chains were sequenced from one sample in a study of shared clonotypes between healthy human individuals. Sequencing used immunoSEQ multiplex PCR; TCRdb keeps in-frame clones, though not all of them. The data show over a million clones, roughly 96% seen once. The sample comprised naive CD4+ T cells sorted from blood. The sample's subset: CD45RA+ positively selected. These receptors were collected from a man younger than 45 in good health.

This clone was seen just once. CDR3: CASSQYQVGVSDTQYF. Written as DNA, the CDR3 is TGCGCCAGCAGCCAATACCAGGTGGGAGTCTCAGATACGCAGTATTTT. V is TRBV4-3 and J is TRBJ2-3, with D tentatively TRBD2 (5 bases). The CDR3 consists of 16 residues. Trimming took 2 bases from V and 4 from J, leaving 16 bases between them. Germline V gene data show CDR1 as LGHNA and CDR2 as YSLEER.

The chain carries TRBV18 and TRBJ2-7; D might be TRBD1 (5 bases). Per the germline V gene, CDR1 is KGHSH and CDR2 is LQKENI. The CDR3 is 12 amino acids. V was trimmed by 3 bases and J by 6 bases, leaving 9 bases between them. The CDR3 here is CASSPDITEQYF. The CDR3 region has the DNA TGTGCCAGCTCACCGGACATAACCGAGCAGTACTTC.

This clone has a single count. The chain links TRBV5-1 to TRBJ2-2; D might be TRBD1 or TRBD2, each matching 5 bases. The V and J ends lost 7 bases and 6 bases respectively, with 19 bases between them. This CDR3 has 15 residues. Germline lookup yields CDR1 SGHRS and CDR2 YFSETQ. In DNA form, the CDR3 reads TGCGCCAGCGGCTCCGGGACGGTGGGGTCCGGGGAGCTGTTTTTT. Amino acid sequence: CASGSGTVGSGELFF.

The rearrangement links TRBV7-8 to TRBJ2-3, with D unresolved. V was clipped by 5 bases and J by 2 bases, with 14 bases between them. This CDR3 is built from 15 residues. The germline V gene encodes CDR1 SGHVS and CDR2 FQNEAQ. CDR3 sequence reads: CASSKLRRATDTQYF. The CDR3 DNA reads as TGTGCCAGCAGCAAACTTCGACGGGCCACAGATACGCAGTATTTT.

The V call is TRBV5-1, the J call TRBJ2-5; TRBD2 might be the D (6 bases). Trimming stripped 1 base from V and 5 bases from J, with 12 bases between. CDR1 and CDR2 from the germline V gene are SGHRS and YFSETQ. CDR3 length: 14 amino acids. DNA of the CDR3: TGCGCCAGCAGCTTGATAGCTAGCGAGGAGACCCAGTACTTC. It translates to CASSLIASEETQYF.

V is TRBV6-1 and J is TRBJ2-1, with a tentative D call TRBD2 (7 bases). The CDR3 loop spans 14 amino acids. V lost 8 bases to trimming and J lost 5 bases, with 16 bases between them. Per germline, CDR1 MNHNS and CDR2 SASEGT. CDR3 region: CASVPFGGHNEQFF. CDR3 nucleotides: TGTGCCAGCGTCCCCTTCGGGGGGCACAATGAGCAGTTCTTC.

The rearrangement joins TRBV5-4 to TRBJ2-7; 10 positions agree with TRBD2. The germline gives CDR1 SGHNT, CDR2 YYREEE (reference sequence). This CDR3 contains 15 residues. J gave up 7 bases and V 1 base, and 8 bases lay outside the gene matches. The CDR3 nucleotides are TGTGCCAGCAGCTTGACAGGGCCGACTAGCGGGGAGCAGTACTTC. Protein product: CASSLTGPTSGEQYF.

This CDR3 is CASSQQTENTQYF. CDR3 nucleotide sequence: TGCGCCAGCAGCCAGCAGACAGAGAATACGCAGTATTTT. This chain connects TRBV5-1 to TRBJ2-3; tentatively, D is TRBD1 (5 bases). The germline V gene has CDR1 SGHRS and CDR2 YFSETQ. Trimming took off 4 bases at V and 7 bases at J, with 13 bases between the two ends. The CDR3 totals 13 residues.

This clone was detected once. The chain is built from TRBV2 and TRBJ1-1, with TRBD1 as a possible D gene (5 bases). V dropped 7 bases and J dropped 3 bases, with 15 bases sitting between them. Germline V gene lookup returns CDR1 SNHLY and CDR2 FYNNEI. This CDR3 contains 14 residues. In DNA form, the CDR3 reads TGTGCCAGCACCCCGGCAGGGTCGGACACTGAAGCTTTCTTT. This sequence encodes CASTPAGSDTEAFF.

The CDR3 DNA sequence: TGCGCCAGCAGCCCCGCTAGCGGGAGTGTTGCCTACGAGCAGTACTTC. This sequence encodes CASSPASGSVAYEQYF. The chain uses TRBV5-1 and TRBJ2-7; 10 bases map to TRBD2. CDR3 length equals 16 residues. Germline values: CDR1 SGHRS, CDR2 YFSETQ. V lost 4 bases and J lost 2; bases outside the gene matches: 9.

V is TRBV18 and J is TRBJ1-1; D is undetermined. V was cut by 3 bases and J by 4 bases, with 9 bases left in between. The CDR3 runs to 13 residues. Germline values: CDR1 KGHSH, CDR2 LQKENI. The DNA of the CDR3 is TGTGCCAGCTCACCCTCTCACGGCACTGAAGCTTTCTTT. This sequence encodes CASSPSHGTEAFF.

This clone was seen a single time. The chain recombines TRBV7-9 with TRBJ2-3; D ambiguous. Germline assignment: CDR1 SEHNR and CDR2 FQNEAQ (reference sequence). The ends were cut back, 4 bases at V and 5 bases at J, with 4 bases in the middle. The CDR3 sequence is 11 residues long. The chain's CDR3 is CASSWEDTQYF. The CDR3, as DNA: TGTGCCAGCAGCTGGGAAGATACGCAGTATTTT.

V usage is TRBV19 and J usage is TRBJ1-5, with 7 bases that match TRBD1. From germline, CDR1 is LNHDA and CDR2 SQIVND (reference sequence). CDR3 length: 13 amino acids. Trimming at V came to 5 bases and at J to 11 bases, leaving 9 bases not matched to a gene. The CDR3 reads CASSGEGASTQHF. CDR3 nucleotide sequence: TGTGCCAGTAGTGGGGAGGGGGCAAGCACCCAGCATTTT.

This clone occurred once. The chain recombines TRBV28 with TRBJ1-5, with D unresolved. V lost 6 bases and J lost 0, with 18 bases in between. CDR1 is MDHEN and CDR2 is SYDVKM in the germline V gene. This CDR3 region has 17 residues. The CDR3 nucleotides read TGTGCCAGCAGCCCACCTTTTAGGCGGTATAGCAATCAGCCCCAGCATTTT. Protein: CASSPPFRRYSNQPQHF.

The chain links TRBV9 to TRBJ2-3; D assignment may be TRBD1 or TRBD2 (5 bases each). The CDR3 length is 13 residues. V was trimmed by 3 bases and J by 8 bases, leaving 13 bases between them. CDR1 is SGDLS, CDR2 YYNGEE, per germline. The CDR3 protein is CASSALVGGTQYF. In nucleotides, the CDR3 is TGTGCCAGCAGCGCCCTGGTTGGGGGTACGCAGTATTTT.

This chain uses TRBV12-5 with TRBJ2-3; D could derive from TRBD1 or TRBD2 (5 bases each). V lost 1 base to trimming and J lost 2 bases, with 7 bases between them. Germline CDR1 is LGHNT and CDR2 is FRNRAP. This CDR3 is 14 amino acids long. CDR3 sequence: CASGLGGTTDTQYF. CDR3 in DNA: TGTGCTAGTGGTTTGGGTGGGACCACAGATACGCAGTATTTT.

The J gene is TRBJ2-3, the V gene TRBV5-6; 11 bases line up with TRBD2. This CDR3 contains 17 residues. Germline lookup yields CDR1 SGHDT and CDR2 YYEEEE. After removal of 5 bases from V and 0 bases from J, the junction contained 8 bases not matched to a gene. This chain's CDR3 is CASRLLAGGSSTDTQYF. The CDR3 region has the DNA TGTGCCAGCAGGCTCCTAGCGGGAGGAAGTAGCACAGATACGCAGTATTTT. Full variable domain (remainder filled in from reference TRBV5-6 and TRBJ2-3): DAGVTQSPTHLIKTRGQQVTLRCSPKSGHDTVSWYQQALGQGPQFIFQYYEEEERQRGNFPDRFSGHQFPNYSSELNVNALLLGDSALYLCASRLLAGGSSTDTQYFGPGTRLTVL.

The chain employs TRBV6-6 and TRBJ1-2; D is uncertain. Germline loops: CDR1 MNHNY, CDR2 SVGAGI (reference sequence). V lost 4 bases, J lost 7 bases, and 16 bases lay in between. The CDR3 sequence is 14 residues long. Here the CDR3 DNA reads TGTGCCAGCAGTTTTCAACCTACCGGGCCTGGCTACACCTTC. It translates to CASSFQPTGPGYTF.